These 26 T cell receptor beta chains share one sample of origin, sequenced in a study of shared clonotypes between healthy human individuals. Profiled with immunoSEQ multiplex PCR; TCRdb holds only in-frame clones, not every one. The top ten hold about a quarter of the sample, which has about 120,000 clones, 68% seen once. The sequencing sample was made of memory CD8+ T cells sorted from blood. Regarding subset: CD45RO+ cells pooled with CCR7-negative TemRA cells. The receptor source for this set is a young woman in good health.

J is TRBJ2-5 and V is TRBV9; 12 bases agree with TRBD1. The CDR3 runs 16 residues. Per the germline V gene, CDR1 is SGDLS and CDR2 is YYNGEE. The ends lost 3 bases at V and 1 base at J; junction bases unmatched: 4. The CDR3 reads CASSGDRGLFQETQYF. CDR3 in DNA: TGTGCCAGCAGCGGGGACAGGGGGCTGTTCCAAGAGACCCAGTACTTC.

This clone was recorded once. CDR3 nucleotides: TGTGCCAGCAGCCCCGGTTATTCGCCCTACGAGCAGTACTTC. Translating it yields CASSPGYSPYEQYF. The chain links TRBV5-7 to TRBJ2-7, with D unresolved. TRBV5-7 qualifies as an ORF whose function is uncertain. This CDR3 is 14 amino acids long. Trimming removed 4 bases from V and 2 bases from J, with 13 bases in between.

The genes are TRBV18 and TRBJ1-3, with TRBD1 matching 7 bases. CDR3 size: 16 residues. Losses at the gene ends were 6 bases for V and 2 bases for J; bases not matched to a gene: 10. Germline values: CDR1 KGHSH, CDR2 LQKENI. The chain's CDR3 is CASSQPYRGPGNTIYF. The CDR3 bases are TGTGCCAGCTCGCAACCGTACAGGGGACCTGGAAACACCATATATTTT.

At least ten counts were recorded for this clone. The chain has TRBV6-5 and TRBJ1-5; D ambiguous. V dropped 2 bases and J dropped 5 bases, with 7 bases sitting between them. CDR1 is MNHEY and CDR2 is SVGAGI in the germline V gene. This CDR3 has 13 residues. CDR3 DNA: TGTGCCAGCAGTTACGGCAGGTATCAGCCCCAGCATTTT. Translation gives CASSYGRYQPQHF.

The chain links TRBV19 to TRBJ2-1; D not certain. V was trimmed by 4 bases and J by 0 bases, leaving 10 bases between them. From germline, CDR1 is LNHDA and CDR2 SQIVND (reference sequence). There are 15 residues in the CDR3. The CDR3 sequence is CASSRVRHSYNEQFF. CDR3 coding DNA: TGTGCCAGTAGTAGGGTCCGGCACTCCTACAATGAGCAGTTCTTC.

Many counts were recorded for this clone. This chain links TRBV21-1 with TRBJ2-7; TRBD2 was called by the table and not checked on the DNA. TRBV21-1 corresponds to a pseudogene. The CDR3 length is 15 residues. The CDR3 DNA reads TGTGCCAGCAGCAAGCGGCGGGAGGAATGCTACGAGCAGTACTTC. The encoded protein is CASSKRREECYEQYF.

This clone was seen more than once but under ten times. The chain joins TRBV10-3 to TRBJ2-6; D might be TRBD1 (5 bases). CDR1 and CDR2 from the germline V gene are ENHRY and SYGVKD. This CDR3 has 16 amino acids. Between the trimmed V and J ends, which lost 2 bases and 0 bases, there was a span of 8 bases. This CDR3 reads CAISEAQGSGANVLTF. CDR3 bases: TGTGCCATCAGTGAGGCCCAGGGCTCTGGGGCCAACGTCCTGACTTTC.

This sequence joins TRBV10-3 and TRBJ2-2, with D unresolved. The CDR3 is 12 residues long. Germline V gene sequence: CDR1 ENHRY, CDR2 SYGVKD. Trimming removed 8 bases at V and 4 bases at J, with 8 bases between. CDR3 amino acids: CAIEASTGELFF. The CDR3 bases are TGTGCCATCGAGGCGAGCACCGGGGAGCTGTTTTTT.

This chain links TRBV14 with TRBJ2-1; D possibly corresponds to TRBD1 (6 bases). The V end was cut by 0 bases, the J end by 6 bases, with 12 bases between. Germline CDR1 is SGHDN and CDR2 is FVKESK. This CDR3 contains 15 residues. The CDR3 sequence: CASSQDTGYFNEQFF. For the CDR3, the DNA is TGTGCCAGCAGCCAAGACACAGGGTATTTCAATGAGCAGTTCTTC.

The chain recombines TRBV28 with TRBJ2-3; D possibly corresponds to TRBD1 (5 bases). CDR1 MDHEN and CDR2 SYDVKM come from the germline V gene. This CDR3 comprises 16 residues. Trimming cost V 3 bases and J 3 bases, with 16 bases left between them. CDR3 DNA sequence: TGTGCCAGCAGTTTCAGCGAGCACAGGACGACAGATACGCAGTATTTT. It is translated as CASSFSEHRTTDTQYF.

This rearrangement joins TRBV5-1 to TRBJ2-3, with 8 bases aligning to TRBD1. This CDR3 is built from 16 residues. J gave up 4 bases and V 3 bases, and 10 bases lay outside the gene matches. Germline-derived CDR1 and CDR2 are SGHRS and YFSETQ. CDR3 sequence (DNA): TGCGCCAGCAGCTCGTGGGAGACAGGGGATCCAGATACGCAGTATTTT. Translated, it gives CASSSWETGDPDTQYF.

This chain joins TRBV5-1 and TRBJ2-1; the D is unclear. Germline CDR1 is SGHRS and CDR2 is YFSETQ. V lost 5 bases and J lost 9, with 24 bases in between. This CDR3 contains 16 residues. CDR3 amino acids: CASRKPRSPDFSEQFF. CDR3 nucleotides: TGCGCCAGCAGGAAACCCAGGTCGCCGGATTTTAGTGAGCAGTTCTTC.

J is TRBJ2-7 and V is TRBV10-3; TRBD1 matches 8 bases. The CDR3 loop spans 16 amino acids. The J segment lost 1 base and the V segment lost 3 bases, leaving 8 bases of the junction unmatched. The germline V gene encodes CDR1 ENHRY and CDR2 SYGVKD. The CDR3 nucleotides are TGTGCCATCAGTGATAGGGGCAGGGGGCCTTCCTACGAGCAGTACTTC. It specifies CAISDRGRGPSYEQYF.

The V call is TRBV5-1, the J call TRBJ2-3; the D gene is possibly TRBD2 (5 bases). V lost 0 bases, J lost 2 bases, and 10 bases lay in between. The CDR3 contains 15 residues. CDR1 is SGHRS and CDR2 is YFSETQ in the germline V gene. The CDR3 nucleotides are TGCGCCAGCAGCTTGGCCGAGGGCCACACAGATACGCAGTATTTT. It encodes CASSLAEGHTDTQYF. Looking up the rest from reference TRBV5-1 and TRBJ2-3 gives the full variable domain: KAGVTQTPRYLIKTRGQQVTLSCSPISGHRSVSWYQQTPGQGLQFLFEYFSETQRNKGNFPGRFSGRQFSNSRSEMNVSTLELGDSALYLCASSLAEGHTDTQYFGPGTRLTVL.

The chain links TRBV5-1 to TRBJ2-7; 8 nucleotides line up with TRBD1. V trimming: 4 bases; J trimming: 2 bases; junction bases outside the gene matches: 8. The germline CDR1 and CDR2 sequences are SGHRS and YFSETQ. The CDR3 is made up of 15 amino acids. The CDR3 loop reads CASSQKQGGPYEQYF. The CDR3 DNA is TGCGCCAGCAGCCAAAAACAGGGGGGCCCCTACGAGCAGTACTTC.

This chain connects TRBV15 to TRBJ2-3; TRBD2 aligns across 12 bases. The V gene end was trimmed by 0 bases and the J gene end by 6 bases; junction bases not matched to a gene: 4. Germline V CDR1 and CDR2: LNHNV, YYDKDF (reference sequence). The CDR3 totals 16 residues. The CDR3: CATSRDGLAGSDTQYF. The DNA of the CDR3 is TGTGCCACCAGCAGAGATGGACTAGCGGGAAGTGATACGCAGTATTTT.

The gene calls are TRBV27 and TRBJ2-7; possible D gene TRBD2, 6 bases. CDR1 is MNHEY and CDR2 is SMNVEV in the germline V gene (reference sequence). The CDR3 is made up of 16 amino acids. Trimming removed 6 bases at V and 3 bases at J, with 21 bases between. CDR3 sequence (DNA): TGTGCCAGCAGCTCCCCTTGGCGCGGGAATCTCTACGAGCAGTACTTC. Protein: CASSSPWRGNLYEQYF.

This clone was counted a few times. The J gene is TRBJ1-2, the V gene TRBV5-6, with D unclear. The CDR3 is made up of 15 amino acids. The ends were cut back, 0 bases at V and 0 bases at J, with 9 bases in the middle. Germline V CDR1 and CDR2: SGHDT, YYEEEE. CDR3 residues: CASSLGVIANYGYTF. The CDR3 bases are TGTGCCAGCAGCTTGGGGGTGATAGCTAACTATGGCTACACCTTC.

The chain uses TRBV25-1 and TRBJ2-5; tentative D call: TRBD2 (5 bases). There are 13 residues in the CDR3. Germline assignment: CDR1 MGHDK and CDR2 SYGVNS. Between the trimmed V and J ends, which lost 3 bases and 5 bases, there was a span of 10 bases. The CDR3 DNA is TGTGCCAGCAGTGACACTAGATGGGAGACCCAGTACTTC. It codes for CASSDTRWETQYF. Filled out from reference TRBV25-1 and TRBJ2-5, the complete variable domain reads EADIYQTPRYLVIGTGKKITLECSQTMGHDKMYWYQQDPGMELHLIHYSYGVNSTEKGDLSSESTVSRIRTEHFPLTLESARPSHTSQYLCASSDTRWETQYFGPGTRLLVL.

This clone showed up just a few times. The chain employs TRBV7-2 and TRBJ1-5, with D hard to call. The CDR3 has 13 residues. V was clipped by 6 bases and J by 5 bases, with 11 bases between them. CDR1 SGHTA and CDR2 FQGNSA come from the germline V gene. The CDR3 is CASRANSYQPQHF. CDR3 nucleotides: TGTGCCAGCAGGGCAAACAGTTATCAGCCCCAGCATTTT.

DNA of the CDR3: TGTGCCAGCAGTGAACCAAACAGGGTGGGCACTGAAGCTTTCTTT. Protein product: CASSEPNRVGTEAFF. The genes are TRBV25-1 and TRBJ1-1, with D perhaps matching TRBD1 (6 bases). CDR3 length: 15 amino acids. Trimming pared 2 bases from V and 4 bases from J, leaving 14 bases between. CDR1 and CDR2 from the germline V gene are MGHDK and SYGVNS.

This clone showed up just a few times. The DNA of the CDR3 is TGTGCCAGCAGCCAACCAACGGGGGAGCGGAATTCCTACGAGCAGTACTTC. This gives the protein CASSQPTGERNSYEQYF. The chain links TRBV14 to TRBJ2-7, with D possibly matching TRBD2 (6 bases). The V end lost 2 bases, the J end lost 1 base, and 18 bases lay between the germline ends. CDR1 is SGHDN, CDR2 FVKESK, per germline. The CDR3 sequence is 17 residues long.

This chain uses TRBV5-1 with TRBJ2-7; perhaps TRBD2 as D (6 bases). V was clipped by 4 bases and J by 5 bases, with 16 bases between them. The V gene's germline CDR1 is SGHRS and CDR2 YFSETQ. The CDR3 spans 14 residues. The CDR3 sequence: CASSGGTEHNEQYF. The CDR3 DNA reads TGCGCCAGCAGCGGGGGGACGGAACACAACGAGCAGTACTTC.

The rearrangement uses TRBV2 and TRBJ2-2; TRBD2 matches 11 bases. Germline assignment: CDR1 SNHLY and CDR2 FYNNEI. This CDR3 has 17 amino acids. V was pared by 3 bases and J by 8 bases, with 11 bases of the junction left unmatched. CDR3 protein: CASSERVGLAALGELFF. In DNA, the CDR3 is TGTGCCAGCAGTGAGAGGGTGGGACTAGCGGCCTTAGGGGAGCTGTTTTTT. Full variable domain (rest looked up from reference TRBV2 and TRBJ2-2): EPEVTQTPSHQVTQMGQEVILRCVPISNHLYFYWYRQILGQKVEFLVSFYNNEISEKSEIFDDQFSVERPDGSNFTLKIRSTKLEDSAMYFCASSERVGLAALGELFFGEGSRLTVL.

The chain carries TRBV5-1 and TRBJ2-2; D not certain. CDR3 length: 13 amino acids. Germline assignment: CDR1 SGHRS and CDR2 YFSETQ. Trimming stripped 1 base from V and 11 bases from J, with 12 bases between. The CDR3 is CASSLQRPEELFF. CDR3 DNA sequence: TGCGCCAGCAGCTTGCAGAGACCGGAAGAGCTGTTTTTT.

The rearrangement uses TRBV7-6 and TRBJ1-3; D may be TRBD1 (5 bases). Germline V gives CDR1 SGHVS, CDR2 FNYEAQ. V gave up 6 bases and J gave up 5 bases, with 20 bases separating them. The CDR3 is made up of 16 amino acids. The CDR3 DNA sequence: TGTGCCAGCAGGTCTAGTACAGGCTCTACGCGAAACACCATATATTTT. This gives the protein CASRSSTGSTRNTIYF.